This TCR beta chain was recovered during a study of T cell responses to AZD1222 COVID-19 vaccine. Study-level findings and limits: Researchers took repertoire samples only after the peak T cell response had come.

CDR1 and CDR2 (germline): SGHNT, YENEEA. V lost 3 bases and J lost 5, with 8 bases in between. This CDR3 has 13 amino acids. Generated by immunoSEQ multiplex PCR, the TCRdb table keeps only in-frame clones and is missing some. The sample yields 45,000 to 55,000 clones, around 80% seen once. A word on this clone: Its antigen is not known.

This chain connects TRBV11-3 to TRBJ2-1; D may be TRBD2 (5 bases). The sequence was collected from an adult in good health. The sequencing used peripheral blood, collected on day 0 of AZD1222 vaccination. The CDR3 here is CASSLEANNEQFF. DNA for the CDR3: TGTGCCAGCAGCTTGGAGGCGAACAATGAGCAGTTCTTC. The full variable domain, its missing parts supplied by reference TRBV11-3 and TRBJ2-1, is EAGVVQSPRYKIIEKKQPVAFWCNPISGHNTLYWYLQNLGQGPELLIRYENEEAVDDSQLPKDRFSAERLKGVDSTLKIQPAELGDSAVYLCASSLEANNEQFFGPGTRLTVL.